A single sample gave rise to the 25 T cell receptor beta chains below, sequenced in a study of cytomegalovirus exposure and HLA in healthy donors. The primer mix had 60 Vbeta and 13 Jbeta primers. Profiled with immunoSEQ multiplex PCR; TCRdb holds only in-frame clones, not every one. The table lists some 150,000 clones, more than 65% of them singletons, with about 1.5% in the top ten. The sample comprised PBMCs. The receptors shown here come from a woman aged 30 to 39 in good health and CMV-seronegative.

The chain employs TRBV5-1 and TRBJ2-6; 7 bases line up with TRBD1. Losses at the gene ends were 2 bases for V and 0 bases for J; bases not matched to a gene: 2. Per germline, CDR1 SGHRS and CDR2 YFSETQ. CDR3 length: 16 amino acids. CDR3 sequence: CASSFDRASGANVLTF. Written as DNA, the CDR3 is TGCGCCAGCAGCTTTGACAGGGCCTCTGGGGCCAACGTCCTGACTTTC.

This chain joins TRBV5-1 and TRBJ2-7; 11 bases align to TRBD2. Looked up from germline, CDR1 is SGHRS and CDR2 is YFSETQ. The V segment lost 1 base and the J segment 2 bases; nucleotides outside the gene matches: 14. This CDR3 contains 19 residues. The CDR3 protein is CASSLQTSGSNQVPYEQYF. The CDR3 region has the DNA TGCGCCAGCAGCTTGCAAACTAGCGGGAGTAATCAGGTACCCTACGAGCAGTACTTC.

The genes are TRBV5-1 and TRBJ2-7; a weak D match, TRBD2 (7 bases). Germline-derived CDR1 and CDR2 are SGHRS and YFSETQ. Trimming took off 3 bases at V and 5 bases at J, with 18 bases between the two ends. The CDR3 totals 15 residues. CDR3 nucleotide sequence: TGCGCCAGCAGCTGGGGGGCGGGAGTATCCGACGAGCAGTACTTC. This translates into CASSWGAGVSDEQYF. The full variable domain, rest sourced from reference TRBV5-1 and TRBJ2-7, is KAGVTQTPRYLIKTRGQQVTLSCSPISGHRSVSWYQQTPGQGLQFLFEYFSETQRNKGNFPGRFSGRQFSNSRSEMNVSTLELGDSALYLCASSWGAGVSDEQYFGPGTRLTVT.

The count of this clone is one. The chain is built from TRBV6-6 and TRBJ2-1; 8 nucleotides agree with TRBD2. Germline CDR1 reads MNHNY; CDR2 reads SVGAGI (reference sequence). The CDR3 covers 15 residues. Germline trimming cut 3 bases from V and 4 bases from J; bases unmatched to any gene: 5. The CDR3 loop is CASSYTSGSYNEQFF. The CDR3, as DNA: TGTGCCAGCAGTTATACCAGCGGGAGTTACAATGAGCAGTTCTTC.

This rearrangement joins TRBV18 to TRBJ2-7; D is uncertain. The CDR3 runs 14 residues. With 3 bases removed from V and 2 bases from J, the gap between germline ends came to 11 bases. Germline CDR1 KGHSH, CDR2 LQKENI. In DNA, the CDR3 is TGTGCCAGCTCACCCCAGGTGGTGACCTACGAGCAGTACTTC. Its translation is CASSPQVVTYEQYF. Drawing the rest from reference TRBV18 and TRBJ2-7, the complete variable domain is NAGVMQNPRHLVRRRGQEARLRCSPMKGHSHVYWYRQLPEEGLKFMVYLQKENIIDESGMPKERFSAEFPKEGPSILRIQQVVRGDSAAYFCASSPQVVTYEQYFGPGTRLTVT.

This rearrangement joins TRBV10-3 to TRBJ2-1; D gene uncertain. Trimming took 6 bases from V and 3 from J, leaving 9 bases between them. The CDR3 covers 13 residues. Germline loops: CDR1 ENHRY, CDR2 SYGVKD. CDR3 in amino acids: CAIRLGGYNEQFF. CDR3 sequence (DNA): TGTGCCATCAGACTTGGCGGCTACAATGAGCAGTTCTTC.

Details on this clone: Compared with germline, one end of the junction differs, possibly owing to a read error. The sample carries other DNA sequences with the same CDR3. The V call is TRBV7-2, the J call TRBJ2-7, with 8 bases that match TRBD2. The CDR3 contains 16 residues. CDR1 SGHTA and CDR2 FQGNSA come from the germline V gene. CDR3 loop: CASSVFSGTLGGEQYF. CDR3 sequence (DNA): TGTGCCAGCAGCGTCTTTAGCGGGACCCTAGGGGGGGAGCAATACTTC.

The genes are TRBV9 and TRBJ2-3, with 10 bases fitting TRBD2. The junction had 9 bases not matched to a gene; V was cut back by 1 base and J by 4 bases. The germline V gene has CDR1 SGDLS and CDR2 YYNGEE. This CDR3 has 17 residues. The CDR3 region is CASSVLAGGPGADTQYF. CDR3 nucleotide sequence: TGTGCCAGCAGCGTATTAGCGGGGGGACCCGGGGCAGATACGCAGTATTTT.

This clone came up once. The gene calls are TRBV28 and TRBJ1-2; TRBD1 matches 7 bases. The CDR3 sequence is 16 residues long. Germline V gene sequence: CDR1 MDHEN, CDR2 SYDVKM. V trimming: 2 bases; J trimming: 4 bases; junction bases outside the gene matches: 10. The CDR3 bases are TGTGCCAGCAGTTTACTCCGGGACAGTAGAAGCTATGGCTACACCTTC. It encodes CASSLLRDSRSYGYTF.

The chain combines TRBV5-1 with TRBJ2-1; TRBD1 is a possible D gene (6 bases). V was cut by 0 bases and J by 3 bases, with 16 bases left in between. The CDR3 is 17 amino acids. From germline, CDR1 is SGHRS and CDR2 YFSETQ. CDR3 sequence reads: CASSLAFGQGNYNEQFF. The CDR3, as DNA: TGCGCCAGCAGCTTGGCTTTCGGGCAGGGGAACTACAATGAGCAGTTCTTC.

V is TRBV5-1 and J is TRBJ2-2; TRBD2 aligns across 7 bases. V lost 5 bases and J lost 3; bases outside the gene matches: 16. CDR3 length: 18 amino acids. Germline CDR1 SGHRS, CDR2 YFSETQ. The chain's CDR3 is CASSSSLAGDGDTGELFF. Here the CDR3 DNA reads TGCGCCAGCAGTTCGTCGTTGGCGGGGGATGGGGACACCGGGGAGCTGTTTTTT. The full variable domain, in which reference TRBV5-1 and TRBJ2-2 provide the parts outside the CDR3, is KAGVTQTPRYLIKTRGQQVTLSCSPISGHRSVSWYQQTPGQGLQFLFEYFSETQRNKGNFPGRFSGRQFSNSRSEMNVSTLELGDSALYLCASSSSLAGDGDTGELFFGEGSRLTVL.

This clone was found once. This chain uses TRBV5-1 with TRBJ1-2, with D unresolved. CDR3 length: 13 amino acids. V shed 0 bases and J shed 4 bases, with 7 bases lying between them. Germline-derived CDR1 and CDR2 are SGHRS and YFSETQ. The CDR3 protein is CASSLDFFYGYTF. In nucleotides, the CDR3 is TGCGCCAGCAGCTTGGACTTTTTCTATGGCTACACCTTC.

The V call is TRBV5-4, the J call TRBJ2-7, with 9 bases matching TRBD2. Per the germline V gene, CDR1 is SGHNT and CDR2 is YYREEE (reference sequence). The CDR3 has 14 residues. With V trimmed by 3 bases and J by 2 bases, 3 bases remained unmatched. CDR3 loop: CASSSGLAPYEQYF. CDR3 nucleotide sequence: TGTGCCAGCAGCTCGGGACTAGCACCCTACGAGCAGTACTTC.

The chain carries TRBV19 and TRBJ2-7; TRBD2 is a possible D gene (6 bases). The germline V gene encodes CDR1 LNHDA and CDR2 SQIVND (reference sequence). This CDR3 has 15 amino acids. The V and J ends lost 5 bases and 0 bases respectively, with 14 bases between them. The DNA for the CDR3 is TGTGCCAGTAGTTTGGGACTCAGGAGCTCCTACGAGCAGTACTTC. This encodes CASSLGLRSSYEQYF.

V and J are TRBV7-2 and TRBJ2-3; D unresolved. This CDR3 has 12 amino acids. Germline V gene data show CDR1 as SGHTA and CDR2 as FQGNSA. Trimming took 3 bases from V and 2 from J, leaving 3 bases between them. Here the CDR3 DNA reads TGTGCCAGCAGCTTCTACACAGATACGCAGTATTTT. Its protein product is CASSFYTDTQYF.

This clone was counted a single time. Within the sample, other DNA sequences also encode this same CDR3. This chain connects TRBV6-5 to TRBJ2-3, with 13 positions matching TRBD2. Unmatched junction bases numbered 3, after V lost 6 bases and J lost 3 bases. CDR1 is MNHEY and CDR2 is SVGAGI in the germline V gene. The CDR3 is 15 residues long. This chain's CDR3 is CASRSGLAGTDTQYF. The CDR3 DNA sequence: TGTGCCAGCAGATCGGGACTAGCGGGAACAGATACGCAGTATTTT.

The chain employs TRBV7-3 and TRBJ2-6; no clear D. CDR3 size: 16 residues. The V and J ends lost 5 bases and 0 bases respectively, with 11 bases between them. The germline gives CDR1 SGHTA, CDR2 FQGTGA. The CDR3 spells CASSPSYNSGANVLTF. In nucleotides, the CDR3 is TGTGCCAGCAGCCCGTCCTATAACTCTGGGGCCAACGTCCTGACTTTC. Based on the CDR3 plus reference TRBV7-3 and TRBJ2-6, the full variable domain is GAGVSQTPSNKVTEKGKYVELRCDPISGHTALYWYRQSLGQGPEFLIYFQGTGAADDSGLPNDRFFAVRPEGSVSTLKIQRTERGDSAVYLCASSPSYNSGANVLTFGAGSRLTVL.

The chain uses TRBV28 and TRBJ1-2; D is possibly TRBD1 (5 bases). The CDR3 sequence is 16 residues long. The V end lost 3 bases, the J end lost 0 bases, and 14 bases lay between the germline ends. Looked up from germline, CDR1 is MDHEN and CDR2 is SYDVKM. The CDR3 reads CASSLAGRLTNYGYTF. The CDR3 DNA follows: TGTGCCAGCAGTTTGGCGGGACGGCTGACTAACTATGGCTACACCTTC.

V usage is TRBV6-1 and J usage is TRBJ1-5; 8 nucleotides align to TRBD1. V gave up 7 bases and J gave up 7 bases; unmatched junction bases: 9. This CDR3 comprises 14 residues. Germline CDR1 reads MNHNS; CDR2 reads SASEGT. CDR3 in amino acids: CASIPGQGGQPQHF. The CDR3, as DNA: TGTGCCAGCATCCCCGGACAGGGAGGGCAGCCCCAGCATTTT.

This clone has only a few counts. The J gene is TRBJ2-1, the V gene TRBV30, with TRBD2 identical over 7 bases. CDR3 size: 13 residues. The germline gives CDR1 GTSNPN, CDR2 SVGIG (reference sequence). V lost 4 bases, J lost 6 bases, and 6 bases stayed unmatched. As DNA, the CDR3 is TGTGCCTGGAACCAGCGGGAAACCAATGAGCAGTTCTTC. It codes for CAWNQRETNEQFF.

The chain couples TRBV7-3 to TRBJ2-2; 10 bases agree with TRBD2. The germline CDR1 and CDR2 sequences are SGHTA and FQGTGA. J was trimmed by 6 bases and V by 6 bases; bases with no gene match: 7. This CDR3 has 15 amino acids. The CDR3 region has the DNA TGTGCCAGCAGACGGGGACTAGCGTTTCCCGGGGAGCTGTTTTTT. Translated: CASRRGLAFPGELFF.

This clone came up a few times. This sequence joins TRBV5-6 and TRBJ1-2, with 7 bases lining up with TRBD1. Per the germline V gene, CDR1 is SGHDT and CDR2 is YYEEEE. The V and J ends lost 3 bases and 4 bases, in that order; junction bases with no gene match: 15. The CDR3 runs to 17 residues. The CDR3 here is CASSSDRKQRMGYGYTF. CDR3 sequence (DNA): TGTGCCAGCAGCTCGGACAGGAAGCAAAGGATGGGCTATGGCTACACCTTC.

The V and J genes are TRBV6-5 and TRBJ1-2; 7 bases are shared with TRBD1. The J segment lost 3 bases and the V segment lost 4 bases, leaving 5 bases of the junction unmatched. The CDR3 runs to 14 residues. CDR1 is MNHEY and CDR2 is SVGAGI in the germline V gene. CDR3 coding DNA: TGTGCCAGCAGTTCGGCAGGGACAGACTATGGCTACACCTTC. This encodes CASSSAGTDYGYTF.

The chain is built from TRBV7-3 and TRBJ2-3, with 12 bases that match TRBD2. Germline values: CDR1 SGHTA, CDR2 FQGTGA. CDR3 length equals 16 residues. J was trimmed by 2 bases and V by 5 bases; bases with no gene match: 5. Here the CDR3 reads CASSPGLAGSTDTQYF. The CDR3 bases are TGTGCCAGCAGCCCCGGACTAGCGGGGTCCACAGATACGCAGTATTTT.

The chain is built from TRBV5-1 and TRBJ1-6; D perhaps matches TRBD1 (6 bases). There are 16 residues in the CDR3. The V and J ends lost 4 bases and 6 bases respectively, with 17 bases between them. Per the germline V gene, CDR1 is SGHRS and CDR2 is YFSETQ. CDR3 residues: CASSRIGGLSNSPLHF. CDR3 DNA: TGCGCCAGCAGCCGGATAGGGGGATTGAGTAATTCACCCCTCCACTTT.